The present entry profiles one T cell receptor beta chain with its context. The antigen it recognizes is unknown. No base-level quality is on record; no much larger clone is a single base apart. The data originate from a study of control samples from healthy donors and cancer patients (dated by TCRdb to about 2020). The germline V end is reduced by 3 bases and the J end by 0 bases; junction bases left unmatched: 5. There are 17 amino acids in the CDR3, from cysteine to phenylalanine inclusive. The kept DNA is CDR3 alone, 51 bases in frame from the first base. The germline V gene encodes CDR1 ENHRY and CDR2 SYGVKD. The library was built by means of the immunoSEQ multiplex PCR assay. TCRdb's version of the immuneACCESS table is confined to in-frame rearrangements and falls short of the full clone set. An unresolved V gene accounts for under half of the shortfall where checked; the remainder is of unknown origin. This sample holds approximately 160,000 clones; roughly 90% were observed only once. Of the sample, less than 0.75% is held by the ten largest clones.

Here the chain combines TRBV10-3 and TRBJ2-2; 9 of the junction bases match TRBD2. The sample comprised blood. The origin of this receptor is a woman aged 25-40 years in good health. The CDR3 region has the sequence CAISERAGGTNTGELFF. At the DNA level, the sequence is TGTGCCATCAGTGAACGGGCGGGAGGGACGAACACCGGGGAGCTGTTTTTT.